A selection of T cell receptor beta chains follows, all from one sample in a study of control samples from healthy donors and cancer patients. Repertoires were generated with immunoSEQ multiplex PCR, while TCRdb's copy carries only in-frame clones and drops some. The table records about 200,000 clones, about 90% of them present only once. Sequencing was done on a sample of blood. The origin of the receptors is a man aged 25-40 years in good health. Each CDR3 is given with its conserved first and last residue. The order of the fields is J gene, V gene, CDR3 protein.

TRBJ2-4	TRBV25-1	CASSAGQARYF
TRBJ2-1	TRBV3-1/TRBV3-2	CASTPLGHQNYNEQFF
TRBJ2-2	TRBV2	CASSRATGELFF
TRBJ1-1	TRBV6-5	CASTLRQGGRRAFF
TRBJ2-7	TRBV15	CATSRDSMRLAEQYF
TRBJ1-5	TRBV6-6	CASSSQTGNQPQHF
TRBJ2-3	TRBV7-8	CASSSGLFTDTQYF
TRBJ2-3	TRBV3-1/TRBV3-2	CASSQVSGGSTDTQYF
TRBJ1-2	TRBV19	CASSPERVYGYTF
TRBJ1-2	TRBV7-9	CASSYGTVGYGYTF
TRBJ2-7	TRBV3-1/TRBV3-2	CASSQMAIGTYEQYF
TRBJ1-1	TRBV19	CASSSKVRGEAFF
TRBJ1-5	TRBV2	CASSDRDRTGLRGYSNQPQHF
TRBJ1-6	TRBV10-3	CAISEYSGSPLHF
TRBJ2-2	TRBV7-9	CASRRTGAGELFF
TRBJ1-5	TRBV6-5	CASTSTKGGHQPQHF
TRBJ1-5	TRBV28	CASSLSQPQHF
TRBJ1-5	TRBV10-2	CASSELASNQPQHF
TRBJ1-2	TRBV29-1	CSVVEQGTFYGYTF
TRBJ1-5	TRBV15	CATSRDRGSNQPQHF
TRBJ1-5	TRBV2	CASSRGSNQPQHF
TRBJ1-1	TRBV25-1	CASRADGRNTEAFF
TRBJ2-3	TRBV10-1	CASSEDSTWDTQYF
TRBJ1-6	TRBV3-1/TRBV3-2	CASSDQGLWVGSPLHF
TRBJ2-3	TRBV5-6	CASSLRITGTDTQYF
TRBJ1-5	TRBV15	CATSRENGLTQHF
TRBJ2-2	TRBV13	CASSTRRRLTGELFF
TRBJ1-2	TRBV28	CASSFGGAGYGYTF
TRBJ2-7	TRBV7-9	CASSFPGGYEQYF
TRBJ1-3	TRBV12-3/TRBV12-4	CASSLGSGNTIYF
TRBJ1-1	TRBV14	CASSQAGMNTEAFF
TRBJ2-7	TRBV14	CASSQSPDRDEQYF
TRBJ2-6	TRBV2	CASSERGSGANVLTF
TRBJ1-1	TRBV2	CASGADPSIWMNTEAFF
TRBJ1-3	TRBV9	CASSDGDLFSGNTIYF
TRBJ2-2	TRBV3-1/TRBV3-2	CASSQGIAGVSGELFF
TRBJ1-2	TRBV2	CASSEALPAGSGYTF
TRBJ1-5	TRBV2	CASSDGRGVNQPQHF
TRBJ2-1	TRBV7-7	CASSLNGLELGEQFF
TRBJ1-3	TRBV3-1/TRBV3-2	CASSQDRVTGNTIYF
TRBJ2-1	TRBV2	CASYGQGTHNEQFF
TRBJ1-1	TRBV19	CASSVFTGGADTEAFF
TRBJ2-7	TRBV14	CASGPWAGGEQYF
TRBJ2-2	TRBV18	CASSSGGSTGELFF
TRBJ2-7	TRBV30	CAWSRRQAMVGEQYF
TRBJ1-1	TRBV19	CASTDSGDREAFF
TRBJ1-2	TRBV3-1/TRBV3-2	CASSPRTAPYGYTF
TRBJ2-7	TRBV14	CAKTWGDASSYEQYF
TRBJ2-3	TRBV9	CASSAAGTSHPDTQYF
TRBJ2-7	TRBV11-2	CASSSGPHYEQYF